This TCR beta chain was captured by sequencing in a study of regulatory T cells in long-lasting Graves disease. Whole-study findings and limits: Persistent Graves' patients possessed reduced TCR diversity relative to recently diagnosed ones.

TCR beta libraries were built with iRepertoire HTBI primers and Arm-PCR of CDR3 regions. TCRdb passed the multiplex PCR reads through MiXCR, listing each CDR3 protein once. The table has about 400,000 distinct CDR3 sequences, approximately 16% seen once. The V and J ends lost 9 bases and 5 bases respectively, with 19 bases between them. CDR1 is SEHNR and CDR2 is FQNEAQ in the germline V gene (reference sequence). CDR3 length: 14 amino acids. Time point reported: newly diagnosed GD, antithyroid drugs for less than 3 months. Extracted PBMC RNA gave rise to the TCR library. For this clonotype: Its antigen is not identified.

The same sample was also studied in work on T cells in Graves' hyperthyroidism and ophthalmopathy. That paper states: Expanded thyroid clonotypes (above 0.001) were mostly also found in blood.

The sequencing here drew on peripheral blood mononuclear cells (PBMCs), taken at new diagnosis, from a patient treated with antithyroid drugs. The chain is built from TRBV7-9 and TRBJ1-1; D might be TRBD1 (6 bases). The clonotype was recovered from a woman aged 40 to 50 with Graves disease. This CDR3 is CASLRGRSGTEAFF. The CDR3 coding sequence is TGTGCCAGTCTCAGGGGTCGGAGTGGGACTGAAGCTTTCTTT.